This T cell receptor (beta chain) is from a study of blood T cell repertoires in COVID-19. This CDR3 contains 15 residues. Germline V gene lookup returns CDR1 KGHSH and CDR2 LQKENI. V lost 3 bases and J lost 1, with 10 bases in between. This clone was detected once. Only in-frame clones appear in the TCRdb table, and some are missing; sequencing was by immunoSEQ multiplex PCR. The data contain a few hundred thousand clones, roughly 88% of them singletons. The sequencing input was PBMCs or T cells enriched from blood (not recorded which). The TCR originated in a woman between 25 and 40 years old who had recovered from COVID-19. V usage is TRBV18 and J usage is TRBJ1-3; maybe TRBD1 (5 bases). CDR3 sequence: CASSPGDWSGNTIYF. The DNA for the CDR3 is TGTGCCAGCTCACCGGGGGACTGGTCTGGAAACACCATATATTTT.